Each of the 28 T cell receptor beta chains below was sequenced from the same sample in a study of cytotoxic CD8 clonotypes in ibrutinib-treated CLL. Sequencing was performed with immunoSEQ multiplex PCR; in TCRdb, only in-frame clones are kept and a portion is missing. Counted here are 80,000 to 95,000 clones, about four fifths occurring once; the ten biggest clones make up roughly 4.8%. This specimen was PBMCs, taken after 12 months of ibrutinib treatment. The receptors originated from a human donor with chronic lymphocytic leukemia.

This clone was counted between two and nine times. CDR3 DNA: TGCGCCAGCAGCTTGCTCCCAGACACTGAAGCTTTCTTT. Translating gives CASSLLPDTEAFF. This chain joins TRBV5-1 and TRBJ1-1; D gene unclear. Trimming pared 1 base from V and 3 bases from J, leaving 7 bases between. The CDR3 sequence is 13 residues long. Looked up from germline, CDR1 is SGHRS and CDR2 is YFSETQ.

This chain links TRBV7-2 with TRBJ2-3; TRBD2 matches 9 bases. This CDR3 has 13 residues. V was clipped by 8 bases and J by 4 bases; unmatched bases: 4. Per germline, CDR1 SGHTA and CDR2 FQGNSA. DNA for the CDR3: TGTGCCAGCCGGGCGGGAGGGGCAGATACGCAGTATTTT. It yields the protein CASRAGGADTQYF. Using reference TRBV7-2 and TRBJ2-3 for the parts outside the CDR3, the full variable domain is GAGVSQSPSNKVTEKGKDVELRCDPISGHTALYWYRQSLGQGLEFLIYFQGNSAPDKSGLPSDRFSAERTGGSVSTLTIQRTQQEDSAVYLCASRAGGADTQYFGPGTRLTVL.

In this sample, this clone turned up once. V gene TRBV11-2 combines with J gene TRBJ1-3, with 7 positions matching TRBD1. Germline V lookup: CDR1 SGHAT, CDR2 FQNNGV. Unmatched junction bases numbered 14, after V lost 3 bases and J lost 0 bases. There are 19 residues in the CDR3. The CDR3 nucleotides are TGTGCCAGCAGCTTCGGTTCTTGGGGACAGTCCGCCTCTGGAAACACCATATATTTT. Its protein is CASSFGSWGQSASGNTIYF.

The table lists this clone with a few counts. The chain links TRBV28 to TRBJ2-7; 7 bases fit TRBD2. V lost 3 bases to trimming and J lost 7 bases; unmatched junction nucleotides: 18. The CDR3 is made up of 17 amino acids. CDR1 MDHEN and CDR2 SYDVKM come from the germline V gene. The CDR3 loop is CASSLKGLAVDLGEQYF. The CDR3 DNA is TGTGCCAGCAGTTTGAAGGGGCTAGCGGTCGATTTGGGGGAGCAGTACTTC.

The chain uses TRBV2 and TRBJ1-1, with a tentative D call TRBD1 (6 bases). CDR3 size: 13 residues. Per germline, CDR1 SNHLY and CDR2 FYNNEI. V lost 6 bases and J 1 base, leaving 9 bases between the germline ends. The CDR3 nucleotides read TGTGCCAGCAGGCTACAGGGGAACACTGAAGCTTTCTTT. Translated, it gives CASRLQGNTEAFF.

The gene calls are TRBV6-5 and TRBJ2-1; 8 bases align to TRBD2. CDR3 length: 14 amino acids. The V gene end was trimmed by 7 bases and the J gene end by 5 bases; junction bases not matched to a gene: 7. Germline assignment: CDR1 MNHEY and CDR2 SVGAGI. Here the CDR3 DNA reads TGTGCCAGCACCACGGGACTAGGCAACAATGAGCAGTTCTTC. Protein: CASTTGLGNNEQFF.

This chain joins TRBV11-2 and TRBJ2-1; 9 positions match TRBD2. From germline, CDR1 is SGHAT and CDR2 FQNNGV. Trimming at V came to 3 bases and at J to 10 bases, leaving 4 bases not matched to a gene. CDR3 length: 13 amino acids. CDR3 DNA sequence: TGTGCCAGCAGCTTGGGGACTAGCAGAGAGCAGTTCTTC. Amino acid sequence: CASSLGTSREQFF.

This clone was seen a single time. This rearrangement joins TRBV18 to TRBJ2-5, with D hard to call. This CDR3 is built from 12 residues. Trimming cost V 6 bases and J 7 bases, with 12 bases left between them. Germline V lookup: CDR1 KGHSH, CDR2 LQKENI. The CDR3: CASSPQLGTQYF. CDR3 sequence (DNA): TGTGCCAGCTCCCCGCAACTGGGGACCCAGTACTTC.

This chain links TRBV19 with TRBJ2-1, with D perhaps matching TRBD2 (6 bases). This CDR3 has 14 residues. V was shortened by 7 bases and J by 4 bases, with 14 bases between the two germline ends. Germline V gene sequence: CDR1 LNHDA, CDR2 SQIVND (reference sequence). This chain's CDR3 is CASNPRGTYNEQFF. DNA of the CDR3: TGTGCCAGTAACCCCCGGGGGACTTACAATGAGCAGTTCTTC.

The chain is built from TRBV7-2 and TRBJ1-5; no clear D. The V gene lost 5 bases and the J gene lost 4 bases, with 18 bases spanning the gap. Germline V gene lookup returns CDR1 SGHTA and CDR2 FQGNSA. The CDR3 runs 16 residues. This CDR3 reads CASSPFVMSANQPQHF. The CDR3 DNA reads TGTGCCAGCAGCCCCTTTGTGATGAGTGCTAATCAGCCCCAGCATTTT.

In this sample, this clone turned up a few times. The chain has TRBV6-5 and TRBJ2-3; weak D call: TRBD1 (6 bases). Trimming took 2 bases from V and 6 from J, leaving 12 bases between them. CDR1 MNHEY and CDR2 SVGAGI come from the germline V gene. The CDR3 length is 14 residues. CDR3 protein: CASSYARGEDTQYF. CDR3 nucleotide sequence: TGTGCCAGCAGTTACGCCAGGGGTGAGGATACGCAGTATTTT.

The chain carries TRBV6-5 and TRBJ2-7; D may correspond to TRBD1 or TRBD2 (5 bases each). The germline V and J ends were trimmed by 2 bases and 2 bases, with 13 bases remaining between them. CDR1 MNHEY and CDR2 SVGAGI come from the germline V gene. CDR3 length: 15 residues. The CDR3 DNA sequence: TGTGCCAGCAGTTACGGGACCGACGCCCCCTACGAGCAGTACTTC. Encoded protein: CASSYGTDAPYEQYF.

The chain uses TRBV19 and TRBJ1-5; D possibly corresponds to TRBD1 (5 bases). Trimming left V 9 bases short and J 7 bases short, with 16 bases between. Germline-derived CDR1 and CDR2 are LNHDA and SQIVND (reference sequence). The CDR3 loop spans 13 amino acids. The CDR3 is CASSGGLGQPQHF. The CDR3 nucleotides read TGTGCCAGCTCCGGGGGGTTAGGGCAGCCCCAGCATTTT.

The chain carries TRBV13 and TRBJ1-3, with a weak D call TRBD1 (6 bases). The germline V gene encodes CDR1 PRHDT and CDR2 FYEKMQ (reference sequence). Trimming cost V 7 bases and J 4 bases, with 17 bases left between them. The CDR3 has 15 amino acids. The CDR3: CASTLGGLAGNTIYF. The CDR3 region has the DNA TGTGCCAGCACCCTAGGGGGGCTGGCCGGAAACACCATATATTTT.

The chain links TRBV4-3 to TRBJ1-1; D may be TRBD1 (5 bases). CDR3 length: 15 residues. Germline assignment: CDR1 LGHNA and CDR2 YSLEER. V lost 0 bases and J lost 6, with 14 bases in between. Here the CDR3 DNA reads TGCGCCAGCAGCCAAGATTTGGGGGAAGGGGCTGAAGCTTTCTTT. This translates into CASSQDLGEGAEAFF.

The chain uses TRBV6-1 and TRBJ1-2, with D perhaps TRBD1 (6 bases). The CDR3 has 12 residues. Trimming pared 6 bases from V and 4 bases from J, leaving 9 bases between. Germline CDR1 MNHNS, CDR2 SASEGT. CDR3 coding DNA: TGTGCCAGCAGGGGGGCCCTCTATGGCTACACCTTC. Translated: CASRGALYGYTF.

The rearrangement links TRBV28 to TRBJ2-1, with TRBD2 matching over 10 bases. V trimming: 4 bases; J trimming: 2 bases; junction bases outside the gene matches: 8. The CDR3 length is 17 residues. In germline, CDR1 is MDHEN, CDR2 SYDVKM. CDR3 loop: CASSYASGGRTYNEQFF. The DNA of the CDR3 is TGTGCCAGCAGTTATGCTAGCGGGGGACGTACCTACAATGAGCAGTTCTTC. The whole variable domain, filled in from reference TRBV28 and TRBJ2-1, reads DVKVTQSSRYLVKRTGEKVFLECVQDMDHENMFWYRQDPGLGLRLIYFSYDVKMKEKGDIPEGYSVSREKKERFSLILESASTNQTSMYLCASSYASGGRTYNEQFFGPGTRLTVL.

The chain carries TRBV18 and TRBJ1-3; D unresolved. The CDR3 is made up of 15 amino acids. Looked up from germline, CDR1 is KGHSH and CDR2 is LQKENI. The V end was cut by 2 bases, the J end by 8 bases, with 16 bases between. Written as DNA, the CDR3 is TGTGCCAGCTCACCATTCGGGGAAACGGCTCACACCATATATTTT. Translation gives CASSPFGETAHTIYF.

The chain carries TRBV7-8 and TRBJ1-5; 7 bases fit TRBD1. V was clipped by 2 bases and J by 8 bases; unmatched bases: 3. The CDR3 length is 13 residues. Germline loops: CDR1 SGHVS, CDR2 FQNEAQ. The CDR3 sequence is CASSLQGGEPQHF. The CDR3 region has the DNA TGTGCCAGCAGCTTACAGGGGGGAGAGCCCCAGCATTTT.

This clone showed up just a few times. J is TRBJ2-1 and V is TRBV5-1; TRBD1 matches at 10 bases. The V and J ends lost 0 bases and 8 bases, in that order; junction bases with no gene match: 5. In germline, CDR1 is SGHRS, CDR2 YFSETQ. CDR3 length: 15 amino acids. CDR3 sequence reads: CASSLGGQGFHEQFF. In DNA, the CDR3 is TGCGCCAGCAGCTTGGGGGGACAGGGGTTCCATGAGCAGTTCTTC.

This clone came up once. V usage is TRBV4-3 and J usage is TRBJ1-2; D remains ambiguous. Germline V gene lookup returns CDR1 LGHNA and CDR2 YSLEER. V shed 0 bases and J shed 4 bases, with 12 bases lying between them. CDR3 size: 15 residues. CDR3 in amino acids: CASSQDWQEVYGYTF. CDR3 DNA: TGCGCCAGCAGCCAAGACTGGCAGGAGGTCTATGGCTACACCTTC.

The rearrangement joins TRBV2 to TRBJ2-1; D perhaps matches TRBD1 (6 bases). From germline, CDR1 is SNHLY and CDR2 FYNNEI. Trimming took 7 bases from V and 5 from J, leaving 12 bases between them. The length of the CDR3 is 13 residues. CDR3 residues: CASTRDTDNEQFF. The CDR3, as DNA: TGTGCCAGCACCCGGGACACCGACAATGAGCAGTTCTTC.

The chain is built from TRBV6-5 and TRBJ2-5, with a possible D match to TRBD1 (5 bases). V gave up 7 bases and J gave up 7 bases, with 13 bases separating them. Germline lookup yields CDR1 MNHEY and CDR2 SVGAGI. This CDR3 region has 12 residues. CDR3 residues: CASNPAQGTQYF. CDR3 coding DNA: TGTGCCAGCAACCCGGCCCAGGGGACCCAGTACTTC.

V is TRBV7-3 and J is TRBJ2-2; a possible D gene is TRBD1 (5 bases). V gave up 3 bases and J gave up 4 bases, with 6 bases separating them. Germline V gene data show CDR1 as SGHTA and CDR2 as FQGTGA. CDR3 length: 13 residues. The CDR3 DNA reads as TGTGCCAGCAGCTTCCAGGGCACCGGGGAGCTGTTTTTT. It encodes CASSFQGTGELFF.

This clone was recorded only once. The chain is built from TRBV27 and TRBJ1-2; weak D call: TRBD1 (6 bases). V lost 6 bases, J lost 8 bases, and 16 bases lay in between. The germline CDR1 and CDR2 sequences are MNHEY and SMNVEV (reference sequence). The CDR3 is made up of 13 amino acids. The CDR3 reads CASRTAGAVGYTF. In DNA form, the CDR3 reads TGTGCCAGCAGAACTGCGGGGGCGGTCGGCTACACCTTC.

This chain links TRBV28 with TRBJ1-2, with D tentatively TRBD1 (5 bases). V shed 6 bases and J shed 4 bases, with 12 bases lying between them. CDR1 and CDR2 (germline): MDHEN, SYDVKM. The CDR3 has 13 residues. CDR3 loop: CASSTQGSYGYTF. The CDR3 DNA reads as TGTGCCAGCAGCACCCAGGGCAGCTATGGCTACACCTTC.

The chain employs TRBV5-1 and TRBJ1-2; D unclear. The CDR3 has 15 residues. The V end was cut by 0 bases, the J end by 7 bases, with 16 bases between. Germline V gene lookup returns CDR1 SGHRS and CDR2 YFSETQ. CDR3 sequence reads: CASSLGFGPGGGYTF. For the CDR3, the DNA is TGCGCCAGCAGCTTGGGGTTTGGCCCGGGCGGTGGCTACACCTTC. Using reference TRBV5-1 and TRBJ1-2 for the parts outside the CDR3, the full variable domain is KAGVTQTPRYLIKTRGQQVTLSCSPISGHRSVSWYQQTPGQGLQFLFEYFSETQRNKGNFPGRFSGRQFSNSRSEMNVSTLELGDSALYLCASSLGFGPGGGYTFGSGTRLTVV.

This clone showed up just a few times. This chain uses TRBV5-1 with TRBJ2-1, with 9 bases that match TRBD2. The CDR3 extends over 15 amino acids. Unmatched junction bases numbered 7, after V lost 0 bases and J lost 9 bases. Germline loops: CDR1 SGHRS, CDR2 YFSETQ. The CDR3 bases are TGCGCCAGCAGCTTGGGCGGCGGGGGGGCGGTTGAGCAGTTCTTC. It encodes CASSLGGGGAVEQFF.